This TCR beta chain originates from a study of cytomegalovirus exposure and HLA in healthy donors. PCR employed 60 Vbeta and 13 Jbeta primers. The method was immunoSEQ multiplex PCR; TCRdb's version includes in-frame clones alone and lacks a portion of them. Of about 190,000 clones in the sample, more than 65% were seen once. Donors in the study were healthy people who gave bone marrow. Germline values: CDR1 KGHSH, CDR2 LQKENI. This CDR3 region has 19 residues. J was trimmed by 0 bases and V by 3 bases; bases with no gene match: 9. Sequences were obtained from PBMCs. V is TRBV18 and J is TRBJ2-1, with 12 positions matching TRBD2. This clonotype was obtained from a woman aged 25 to 45 in good health and CMV-seropositive. CDR3 nucleotides: TGTGCCAGCTCACCTTCGAGGCTAGCGGGAGGGTCCTCCTACAATGAGCAGTTCTTC. Encoded protein: CASSPSRLAGGSSYNEQFF.